This T cell receptor (beta chain) was sequenced during a study of T cell responses to AZD1222 COVID-19 vaccine. Study-wide points: Sampling captured repertoires only after the peak T cell response.

About this clone: Antigen specificity is unknown.

J gave up 5 bases and V 10 bases, and 5 bases lay outside the gene matches. The CDR3 is made up of 13 amino acids. Germline CDR1 SNHLY, CDR2 FYNNEI. TCRdb's copy holds only in-frame clones and misses some; the assay was immunoSEQ multiplex PCR. Here the sample spans about 180,000 clones, around 90% being singletons. This receptor was obtained from an adult in good health. This specimen was peripheral blood, taken on day 0 of AZD1222 vaccination. The chain has TRBV2 and TRBJ1-6, with 7 bases matching TRBD1. The DNA for the CDR3 is TGTGCCACCGGGGACAGAGATAATTCACCCCTCCACTTT. Amino acid sequence: CATGDRDNSPLHF.